The clone carrying this T cell receptor beta chain came up a few times. As yet, its antigen is unknown. CDR3 length equals 17 residues. Germline CDR1 is SGHTA and CDR2 is FQGNSA. Germline trimming cut 4 bases from V and 7 bases from J; bases unmatched to any gene: 13. TCRdb re-derived calls from the RT-PCR reads in MiXCR, one entry per CDR3 protein. The profile covers around 790,000 distinct CDR3 sequences, with around 20% appearing a single time and about 10% taken by the ten largest. This sample stems from a study of response to subunit inactivated influenza vaccine. Points from the study as a whole: It was the authors' suggestion that each seasonal influenza vaccination recruits few new T cells.

The source of this sequence is a man aged 45-60 years who received an inactivated influenza vaccine. This chain uses TRBV7-2 with TRBJ2-4, with 10 bases aligning to TRBD1. The sample consisted of PBMCs from blood, taken 5 days after vaccination. CDR3 DNA sequence: TGTGCCAGCAGCTCACCCTACGCCGGGACAGGGGTGAACATTCAGTACTTC. Residues: CASSSPYAGTGVNIQYF.